A selection of T cell receptor beta chains follows, all from one sample in a study of Graves' ophthalmopathy and Graves' hyperthyroidism. TCRdb recomputed calls from the multiplex PCR reads with MiXCR, one row per CDR3 protein. The sample holds some 350,000 distinct CDR3 sequences, approximately 17% seen once. The sample comprised peripheral blood. These receptors all stem from an adult woman with stable Graves' hyperthyroidism. Each CDR3 is given with its conserved first and last residue. D genes are given only for firm matches. Clone size, where shown, is once, few, many, or a class for clones that have expanded.

D gene	clone size	CDR3 length	V gene	J gene	CDR3 DNA	CDR3 protein
NA	many	17	TRBV5-1	TRBJ2-2	TGCGCCAGCAGCTTGGGGGACGATAACGGATACACCGGGGAGCTGTTTTTT	CASSLGDDNGYTGELFF
NA	NA	13	TRBV7-2	TRBJ2-5	TGTGCCAGCAGCCCCGACTGGGCGAAGACCCAGTACTTC	CASSPDWAKTQYF
TRBD2	many	15	TRBV6-6	TRBJ2-5	TGTGCCAGCAGATCGGGGGGAATAGGCCAAGAGACCCAGTACTTC	CASRSGGIGQETQYF
NA	many	14	TRBV24-1	TRBJ1-2	TGTGCCACCAGTGACCCAGACAGGAACTATGGCTACACCTTC	CATSDPDRNYGYTF
NA	many	17	TRBV6-5	TRBJ1-2	TGTGCCAGCAGTCCTAATTCCCCCTCCTGGGAGAACTATGGCTACACCTTC	CASSPNSPSWENYGYTF
NA	many	18	TRBV20-1	TRBJ1-5	TGCAGTGCTAACCCTATCTATGGACGGGGATATAGCAATCAGCCCCAGCATTTT	CSANPIYGRGYSNQPQHF
NA	many	15	TRBV27	TRBJ1-5	TGTGCCAGCAGAACCCGCGGGGATAACAATCAGCCCCAGCATTTT	CASRTRGDNNQPQHF
NA	few	15	TRBV9	TRBJ1-2	TGTGCCAGCAGCGCCGACCCCTTCGGGGACTATGGCTACACCTTC	CASSADPFGDYGYTF
NA	few	13	TRBV4-1	TRBJ2-7	TGCGCCAGCAGCCAAGAAGCCCTCTACGAGCAGTACTTC	CASSQEALYEQYF
NA	few	15	TRBV15	TRBJ1-2	TGTGCCACCAGCAGGGAGACGGTGGTCTTAAATGGCTACACCTTC	CATSRETVVLNGYTF
NA	many	12	TRBV20-1	TRBJ2-7	TGCAGTGCTAGAGATTTGGAGGGGGAGCAGTACTTC	CSARDLEGEQYF
NA	many	15	TRBV5-1	TRBJ2-5	TGCGCCAGCAGCTTGGCCGCGATAAGCCAAGAGACCCAGTACTTC	CASSLAAISQETQYF
TRBD1	many	13	TRBV30	TRBJ1-2	TGTGCCTGGAACCCCGGACAGGTTTATGGCTACACCTTC	CAWNPGQVYGYTF
NA	many	14	TRBV7-2	TRBJ2-7	TGTGCCAGCAGCCCCGCCCTTGTGAGGGGCGAGCAGTACTTC	CASSPALVRGEQYF
NA	many	15	TRBV27	TRBJ1-6	TGTGCCAGCAGTTTGACGCGGCCGAATAATTCACCCCTCCACTTT	CASSLTRPNNSPLHF
NA	many	15	TRBV25-1	TRBJ2-3	TGTGCCAGCAGTGAACGGAGGCACACTACAGATACGCAGTATTTT	CASSERRHTTDTQYF
TRBD2	NA	16	TRBV19	TRBJ2-5	TGTGCCAGTAGTCAAGCGGGAGGGCCTTCGGGGGAGACCCAGTACTTC	CASSQAGGPSGETQYF
NA	many	15	TRBV11-2	TRBJ2-3	TGTGCCAGCAGCTTAGAGGCGCCGCCCACAGATACGCAGTATTTT	CASSLEAPPTDTQYF
TRBD1	many	13	TRBV5-4	TRBJ1-2	TGTGCCAGCAGCGCTGGACAGGGCGGAGGCTACACCTTC	CASSAGQGGGYTF
NA	NA	13	TRBV19	TRBJ2-5	TGTGCCAGTGCTACGGACGGACAAGAGACCCAGTACTTC	CASATDGQETQYF
NA	many	12	TRBV3-1	TRBJ2-2	TGTGCCAGCGCGGCTCTCGCAGGGGAGCTGTTTTTT	CASAALAGELFF
TRBD1	many	14	TRBV12-3/TRBV12-4	TRBJ2-5	TGTGCCAGCAGTTTCGGACAGGGGCGGGAGACCCAGTACTTC	CASSFGQGRETQYF